The source of this T cell receptor (beta chain) is a study of T cells in Graves' hyperthyroidism and ophthalmopathy. Looking at the study overall: Staff took peripheral blood when the initial diagnosis was made, before any treatment began.

For this clonotype: It is likely a read error, because the conserved phenylalanine at the end of the CDR3 is missing.

Patients were excluded because of uncontrolled infection, other autoimmune disease, pregnancy or lactation. Diagnostic decisions used clinical symptoms, serum thyroxine and TRAb, thyroid ultrasound and orbital computed tomography. The CDR3 length is 15 residues. The V gene lost 2 bases and the J gene lost 0 bases, with 8 bases spanning the gap. Germline CDR1 MNHEY, CDR2 SVGAGI. Amplification yielded TCR beta CDR3 regions, with RNA transcripts as the source. The TCR CDR3 first-round RT-PCR relied on the HTBI primer set. TCRdb used MiXCR to reprocess the multiplex PCR reads, holding one entry per CDR3 protein. The profile shows approximately 400,000 distinct CDR3 sequences, 13% to 15% of them singletons.

The clonotype comes from a young woman with Graves' ophthalmopathy. The chain has TRBV6-5 and TRBJ2-4; D is ambiguous. The specimen was blood. As DNA, the CDR3 is TGTGCCAGCAGTTACAGTAGGGTAGCCAAAAACATTCAGTACTCC. Its protein product is CASSYSRVAKNIQYS.